This is a list of T cell receptor beta chains from one sample in a study of pediatric ulcerative colitis. Profiling relied on immunoSEQ multiplex PCR, and the TCRdb table lists in-frame clones only, not all of them. Here the sample spans tens of thousands of clones, approximately 87% being singletons. The material sequenced was blood. The receptors originated from a girl aged 10 to 17 with moderate ulcerative colitis. The CDR3 runs from the conserved cysteine through the conserved F or W. Fields, in order: J gene, clone size, D gene, V gene, CDR3 protein, CDR3 DNA. A D gene is named only where the DNA matches it firmly. Rows may omit the clone size; those that give it use once, few, many or a size class.

j_gene: TRBJ2-5
abundance: NA
d_gene: TRBD2
v_gene: TRBV7-2
CDR3aa: CASRPSGISGETQYF
CDR3nt: TGTGCCAGCAGGCCTAGCGGAATATCTGGTGAGACCCAGTACTTC

j_gene: TRBJ1-6
abundance: NA
d_gene: TRBD1
v_gene: TRBV27
CDR3aa: CASSGQGANSPLHF
CDR3nt: TGTGCCAGCAGTGGACAGGGGGCGAATTCACCCCTCCACTTT

j_gene: TRBJ2-7
abundance: NA
d_gene: NA
v_gene: TRBV11-2
CDR3aa: CASSLGRPTDEQYF
CDR3nt: TGTGCCAGCAGCTTAGGACGGCCAACGGATGAGCAGTACTTC

j_gene: TRBJ1-1
abundance: NA
d_gene: NA
v_gene: TRBV28
CDR3aa: CASSFRLGVAYTEAFF
CDR3nt: TGTGCCAGCAGTTTCAGACTGGGGGTCGCGTACACTGAAGCTTTCTTT

j_gene: TRBJ1-2
abundance: few
d_gene: NA
v_gene: TRBV5-4
CDR3aa: CASSPEGSRGYTF
CDR3nt: TGTGCCAGCAGCCCGGAGGGATCCCGTGGCTACACCTTC

j_gene: TRBJ2-7
abundance: NA
d_gene: NA
v_gene: TRBV29-1
CDR3aa: CSAAGHLREQYF
CDR3nt: TGCAGCGCCGCGGGACACCTTAGGGAGCAGTACTTC

j_gene: TRBJ1-2
abundance: NA
d_gene: NA
v_gene: TRBV7-8
CDR3aa: CASSLVQTNYGYTF
CDR3nt: TGTGCCAGCAGCTTAGTCCAAACAAACTATGGCTACACCTTC

j_gene: TRBJ2-7
abundance: many
d_gene: NA
v_gene: TRBV2
CDR3aa: CASSGGYEQYF
CDR3nt: TGTGCCAGCAGTGGCGGTTACGAGCAGTACTTC

j_gene: TRBJ2-5
abundance: NA
d_gene: TRBD2
v_gene: TRBV5-6
CDR3aa: CASSTTSGSQTQYF
CDR3nt: TGTGCCAGCAGCACGACTAGCGGGAGCCAGACCCAGTACTTC

j_gene: TRBJ1-2
abundance: NA
d_gene: NA
v_gene: TRBV9
CDR3aa: CASSATRLRGYTF
CDR3nt: TGTGCCAGCAGCGCCACCCGACTTCGCGGCTACACCTTC

j_gene: TRBJ2-5
abundance: NA
d_gene: NA
v_gene: TRBV11-2
CDR3aa: CASSFSPGGRETQYF
CDR3nt: TGTGCCAGCAGCTTCTCGCCCGGGGGCCGGGAGACCCAGTACTTC

j_gene: TRBJ2-5
abundance: NA
d_gene: TRBD1
v_gene: TRBV7-9
CDR3aa: CASSPLGTGGLAYQETQYF
CDR3nt: TGTGCCAGCAGCCCACTGGGGACAGGGGGGTTAGCTTATCAAGAGACCCAGTACTTC

j_gene: TRBJ2-1
abundance: large
d_gene: TRBD2
v_gene: TRBV7-3
CDR3aa: CASSLGTSGGYNEQFF
CDR3nt: TGTGCCAGCAGCTTGGGCACTAGCGGGGGGTACAATGAGCAGTTCTTC

j_gene: TRBJ2-1
abundance: NA
d_gene: NA
v_gene: TRBV27
CDR3aa: CASSLYYSSVNEQFF
CDR3nt: TGTGCCAGCAGTTTATATTATTCTAGCGTAAATGAGCAGTTCTTC

j_gene: TRBJ2-3
abundance: NA
d_gene: NA
v_gene: TRBV11-3
CDR3aa: CASSLGSRGADTQYF
CDR3nt: TGTGCCAGCAGCTTAGGATCCAGGGGCGCAGATACGCAGTATTTT

j_gene: TRBJ2-7
abundance: NA
d_gene: NA
v_gene: TRBV29-1
CDR3aa: CSVEDSSYEQYF
CDR3nt: TGCAGCGTTGAGGACAGCTCCTACGAGCAGTACTTC

j_gene: TRBJ1-5
abundance: NA
d_gene: NA
v_gene: TRBV9
CDR3aa: CASSVDGAGQPQHF
CDR3nt: TGTGCCAGCAGCGTAGACGGGGCGGGTCAGCCCCAGCATTTT